The clone carrying this TCR beta chain turned up a few times. Its antigen is currently unknown. The data were taken from a study of Graves' ophthalmopathy and Graves' hyperthyroidism. Study-wide background: Stable hyperthyroidism meant no progression to ophthalmopathy within 18 months of follow-up.

Patients were excluded if they had other autoimmune diseases or uncontrolled infections, and likewise if pregnancy or lactation applied. The diagnostic workup employed clinical symptoms, serum thyroxine, TRAb, thyroid ultrasound and orbital computed tomography. Notes on the study in general: With just under 90% sensitivity and roughly 77% specificity, a 13-signature model separated ophthalmopathy from stable hyperthyroidism.

Investigators amplified TCR beta CDR3 regions from RNA transcripts. HTBI primers were employed in first-round RT-PCR, then a second-round multiplex PCR followed. MiXCR, run by TCRdb on the multiplex PCR reads, gives a single entry per CDR3 protein. The table has 500,000 to 700,000 distinct CDR3 sequences, about two fifths seen once. This receptor was obtained from an adult man with Graves' hyperthyroidism. Sequencing was carried out using peripheral blood or thyroid tissue (not recorded which).

CDR3: CASSRATGTGNTIYF. The CDR3 bases are TGTGCCAGCAGCCGAGCGACAGGGACTGGAAACACCATATATTTT. The rearrangement uses TRBV7-9 and TRBJ1-3, with 7 bases identical to TRBD1. Germline V lookup: CDR1 SEHNR, CDR2 FQNEAQ (reference sequence). The CDR3 extends over 15 amino acids. V was clipped by 5 bases and J by 2 bases; unmatched bases: 6.